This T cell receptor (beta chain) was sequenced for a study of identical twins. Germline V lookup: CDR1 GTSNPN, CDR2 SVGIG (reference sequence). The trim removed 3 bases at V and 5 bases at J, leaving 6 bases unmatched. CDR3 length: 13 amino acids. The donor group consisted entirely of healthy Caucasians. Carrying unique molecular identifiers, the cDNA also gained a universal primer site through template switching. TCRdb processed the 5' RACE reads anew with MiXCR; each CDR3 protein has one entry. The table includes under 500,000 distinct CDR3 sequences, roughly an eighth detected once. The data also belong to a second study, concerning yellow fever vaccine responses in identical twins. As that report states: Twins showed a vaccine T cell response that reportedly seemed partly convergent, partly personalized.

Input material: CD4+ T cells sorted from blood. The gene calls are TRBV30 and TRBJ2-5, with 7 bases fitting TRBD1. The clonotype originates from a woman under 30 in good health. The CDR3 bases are TGTGCCTGGAGGTACGACAGGGAGGAGACCCAGTACTTC. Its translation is CAWRYDREETQYF. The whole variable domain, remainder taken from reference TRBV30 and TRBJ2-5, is SQTIHQWPATLVQPVGSPLSLECTVEGTSNPNLYWYRQAAGRGLQLLFYSVGIGQISSEVPQNLSASRPQDRQFILSSKKLLLSDSGFYLCAWRYDREETQYFGPGTRLLVL.